The T cell receptor beta chain described here comes from a study of T cells in Graves' hyperthyroidism and ophthalmopathy (dated by TCRdb to between 2018 and 2021). Regarding the study in general: Peripheral blood samples were taken at initial diagnosis, before any treatment was given. A discovery cohort of roughly 96 patients, approximately 44 with Graves' ophthalmopathy and over 55 with stable Graves' hyperthyroidism, was used to find distinguishing TCR V-J signatures. An independent validation cohort of under 20 hyperthyroidism patients and 17 patients who later progressed to ophthalmopathy tested prospective prediction of ophthalmopathy. The 100 discovery patients were randomly divided into training and test sets at a 7:3 ratio. The study also compared thyroid tissue and blood T-cell repertoires from roughly six Graves' hyperthyroidism patients. Once sampling was done, hyperthyroidism patients were given methimazole at a starting dose of 30 mg daily, whereas ophthalmopathy patients were given high-dose intravenous methylprednisolone. The paper reports TCR Vbeta CDR3 sequencing of about 140 peripheral blood samples: approximately 43 ophthalmopathy, 75 to 80 hyperthyroidism and roughly 17 progressor patients.

General findings and caveats noted by the study authors: Most expanded thyroid clonotypes (frequency above 0.001) were also detected in blood, suggesting blood repertoires may reflect thyroid immune responses. In cross-validation, a model built on a 13 V-J signature told ophthalmopathy apart from stable hyperthyroidism with about 90% sensitivity and around 84% specificity, and in testing the same model reached 80%/75%. During validation, the model predicted progression to ophthalmopathy a median of about 5.9 months ahead of onset, with more than 55% sensitivity and 72.22% specificity. Sample size was not statistically predetermined, and investigators were not blinded to group allocation.

Ophthalmopathy patients had moderately to severely active disease, Clinical Activity Score of at least 3, NOSPECS grade of at least 4, and duration under 3 months. The study excluded patients with uncontrolled infections, other autoimmune diseases, pregnancy or lactation. Diagnoses were established on the basis of clinical symptoms, serum thyroxine and TRAb, thyroid ultrasound, and orbital computed tomography. Ficoll-Paque density gradient centrifugation was used to isolate PBMCs from around 10 ml of fresh peripheral blood. Total RNA was extracted using Trizol reagent, and RNA quality was assessed on an Agilent 2100 Bioanalyzer. TCR beta CDR3 regions were amplified from RNA transcripts. A first-round RT-PCR of the TCR CDR3 used the HTBI primer set with the Qiagen OneStep RT-PCR kit. A second multiplex PCR round built the libraries, followed by size selection and purification. Libraries were sequenced paired-end with 100 bp reads on an Illumina HiSeq2000. For the original study's pipeline: SOAPnuke was used to process the raw data, with reads discarded if the reads contained adapters or uncalled bases, had a mean Phred below 15, or lacked an exact constant-primer or identifier match. COPE v1.2.5 was used to merge high-quality paired reads, and clonotypes were defined as unique nucleotide sequences. Clonotypes were aligned to IMGT TRBV, TRBD and TRBJ reference segments using MiTCR v1.1. The analysis was restricted to V-J combinations with a frequency above 0.0001, which together covered around 99% of the repertoires. The TCS score was defined as F50 (clonal expansion) divided by E x V (chaos), with BLOSUM62-based TCRdist calculated between CDR3 peptides within each V-J. Welch's t-statistics and random forest reduced around 510 V-J features to roughly 13, which were used in a naive Bayes classifier (R e1071). TCRdb's own reprocessing of the public reads used fastp at Q25 and MiXCR and kept productive beta chains. Every CDR3 protein is listed once, alongside the most common genes and DNA of its rows. The V and J calls were not made by the authors but by TCRdb's processing. The table for this sample lists roughly 600,000 distinct CDR3 sequences; roughly 15% of them were counted only once. The top ten constitute around 13% of the sample.

At least ten counts were recorded for this clonotype. Its antigen specificity is not known. One base away there is no much larger clone; base qualities are not given. The CDR3 goes from the cysteine to the phenylalanine over 15 residues. The retained sequence is limited to the CDR3, 45 bases, with the frame set at the first base. As encoded in the germline V gene, CDR1 is SGHRS while CDR2 is YFSETQ. The junction shows trimming of 4 bases on V and 4 bases on J, plus 15 bases between the germline ends. Sequencing was done on a sample of blood. The chain employs TRBV5-1 and TRBJ2-1, with a weak D call of TRBD2 (6 bases match). This receptor was identified in a woman aged 50 to 60 with Graves' ophthalmopathy. The DNA sequence follows: TGCGCCAGCAGCATGGGGGGAACGGGGTACAATGAGCAGTTCTTC. Its translation is CASSMGGTGYNEQFF.